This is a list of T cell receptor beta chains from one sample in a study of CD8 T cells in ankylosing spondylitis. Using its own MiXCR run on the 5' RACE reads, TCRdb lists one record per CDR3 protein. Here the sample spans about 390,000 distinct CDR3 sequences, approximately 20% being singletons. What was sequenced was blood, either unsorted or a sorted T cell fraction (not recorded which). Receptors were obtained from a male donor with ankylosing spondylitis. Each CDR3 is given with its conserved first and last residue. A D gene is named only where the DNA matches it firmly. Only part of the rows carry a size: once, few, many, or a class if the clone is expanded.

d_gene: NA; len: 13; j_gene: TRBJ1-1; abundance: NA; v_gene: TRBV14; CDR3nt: TGTGCCAGCAGCCAAACAAAGAACACTGAAGCTTTCTTT; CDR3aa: CASSQTKNTEAFF
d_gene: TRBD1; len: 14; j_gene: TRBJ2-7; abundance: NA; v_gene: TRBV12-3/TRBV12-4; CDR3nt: TGTGCCAGCAGTGCCGGGACAGGGATTCGCGAGCAGTACTTC; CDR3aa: CASSAGTGIREQYF
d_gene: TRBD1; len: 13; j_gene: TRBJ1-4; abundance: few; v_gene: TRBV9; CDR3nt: TGTGCCAGCAGCAGACAGGGCAATGAAAAACTGTTTTTT; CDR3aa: CASSRQGNEKLFF
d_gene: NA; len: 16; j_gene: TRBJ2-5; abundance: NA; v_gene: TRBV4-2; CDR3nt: TGTGCCAGCAGCCCCCCATTAAGGCAGGGGGGAGAGACCCAGTACTTC; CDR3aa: CASSPPLRQGGETQYF
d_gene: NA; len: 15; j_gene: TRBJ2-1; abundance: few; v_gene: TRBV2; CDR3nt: TGTGCCAGCAGTGAAGCGAGGACAAGGGGGAATGAGCAGTTCTTC; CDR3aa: CASSEARTRGNEQFF
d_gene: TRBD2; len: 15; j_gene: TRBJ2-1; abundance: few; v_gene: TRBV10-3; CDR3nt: TGTGCCATCAGTGAAAGCGGGAGGGCCTGGAATGAGCAGTTCTTC; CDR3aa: CAISESGRAWNEQFF
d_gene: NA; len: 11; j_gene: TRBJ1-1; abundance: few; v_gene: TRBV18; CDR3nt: TGTGCCAGCTATCGGGGGACTGAAGCTTTCTTT; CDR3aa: CASYRGTEAFF
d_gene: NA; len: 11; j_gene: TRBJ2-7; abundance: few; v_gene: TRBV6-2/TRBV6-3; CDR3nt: TGTGCCAGCAGTTATGCTCTCGAGCAGTACTTC; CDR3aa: CASSYALEQYF
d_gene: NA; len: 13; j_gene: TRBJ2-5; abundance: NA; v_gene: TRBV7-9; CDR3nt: TGTGCCAGCAGCAAACTACTCCAAGAGACCCAGTACTTC; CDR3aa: CASSKLLQETQYF
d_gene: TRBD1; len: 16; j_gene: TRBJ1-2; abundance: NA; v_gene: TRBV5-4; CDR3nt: TGTGCCAGCAGCTTGGCCTCAGGACAGGGACGGAGGGGCTACACCTTC; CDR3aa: CASSLASGQGRRGYTF
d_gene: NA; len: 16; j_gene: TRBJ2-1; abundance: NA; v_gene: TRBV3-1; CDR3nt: TGTGCCAGCAGCCAAGATCTTGGTAGCGGTAACAATGAGCAGTTCTTC; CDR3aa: CASSQDLGSGNNEQFF
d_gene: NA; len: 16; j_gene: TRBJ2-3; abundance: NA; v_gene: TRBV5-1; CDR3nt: TGCGCCAGCAGTCCCACAGGTTCACCTAGGGCCGATACGCAGTATTTT; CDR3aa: CASSPTGSPRADTQYF
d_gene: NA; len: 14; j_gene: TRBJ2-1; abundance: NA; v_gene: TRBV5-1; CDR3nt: TGCGCCAGCAGCTTCCGGGACTTCACAAATGAGCAGTTCTTC; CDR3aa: CASSFRDFTNEQFF
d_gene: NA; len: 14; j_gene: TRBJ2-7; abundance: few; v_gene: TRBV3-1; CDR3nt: TGTGCCAGCAGCCTACTCGGGAGATCGGAAGAGCAGTACTTC; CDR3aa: CASSLLGRSEEQYF
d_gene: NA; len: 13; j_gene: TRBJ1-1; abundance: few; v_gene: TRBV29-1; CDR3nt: TGCAGCGTTGTTCGGGATATTGGCACTGAAGCTTTCTTT; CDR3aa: CSVVRDIGTEAFF
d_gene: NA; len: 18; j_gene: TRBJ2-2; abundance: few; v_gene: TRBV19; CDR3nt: TGTGCCAGTAGTATAGGCGGGGCAGGGACGAGGGTTGCCGGGGAGCTGTTTTTT; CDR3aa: CASSIGGAGTRVAGELFF
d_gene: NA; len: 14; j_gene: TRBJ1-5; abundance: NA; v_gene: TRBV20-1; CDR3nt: TGCAGTGCTAGGCGGGTGGGCAGCAATCAGCCCCAGCATTTT; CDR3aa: CSARRVGSNQPQHF
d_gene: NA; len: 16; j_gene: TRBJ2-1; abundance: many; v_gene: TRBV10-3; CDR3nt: TGTGCCATCAGTGACCGGCTAGCAAGGGGGGACAATGAGCAGTTCTTC; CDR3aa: CAISDRLARGDNEQFF
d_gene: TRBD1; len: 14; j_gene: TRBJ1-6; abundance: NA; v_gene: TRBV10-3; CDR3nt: TGTGCCAGTACTGACAGGGGGAATAATTCACCCCTCCACTTT; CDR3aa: CASTDRGNNSPLHF
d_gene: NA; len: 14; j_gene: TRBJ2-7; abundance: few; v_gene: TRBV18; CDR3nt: TGTGCCAGCTCACCACCTGAGGGGACCTACGAGCAGTACTTC; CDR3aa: CASSPPEGTYEQYF
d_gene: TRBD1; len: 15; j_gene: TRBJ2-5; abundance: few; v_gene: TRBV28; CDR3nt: TGTGCCAGCATTGACCGGGCAGGGGGCCAAGAGACCCAGTACTTC; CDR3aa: CASIDRAGGQETQYF
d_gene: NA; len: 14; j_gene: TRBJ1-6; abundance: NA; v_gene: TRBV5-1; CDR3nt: TGCGCCAGCAGCTTGGATAATTGGAATTCACCCCTCCACTTT; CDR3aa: CASSLDNWNSPLHF
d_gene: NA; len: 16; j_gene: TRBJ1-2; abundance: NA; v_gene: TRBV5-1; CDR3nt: TGCGCCAGCAGCCCATCCCCGTCGGAGTCCCCTCATGGCTACACCTTC; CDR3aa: CASSPSPSESPHGYTF
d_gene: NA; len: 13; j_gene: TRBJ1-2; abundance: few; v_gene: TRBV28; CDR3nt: TGTGCCAGCAGGTACAGGGTGGGCTATGGCTACACCTTC; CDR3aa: CASRYRVGYGYTF
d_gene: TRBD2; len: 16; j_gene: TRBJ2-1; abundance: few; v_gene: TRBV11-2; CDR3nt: TGTGCCAGCAGCCCTGGACTAGCGGGGGGCTACAATGAGCAGTTCTTC; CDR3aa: CASSPGLAGGYNEQFF
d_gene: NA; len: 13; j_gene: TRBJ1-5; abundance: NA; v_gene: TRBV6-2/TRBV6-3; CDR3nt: TGTGCCAGCAGGGACACCCTCAATCAGCCCCAGCATTTT; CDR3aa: CASRDTLNQPQHF
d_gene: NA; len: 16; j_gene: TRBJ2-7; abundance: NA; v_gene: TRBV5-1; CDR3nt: TGCGCCAGCAGCCCAGGACCTAGCCTGGAAGATAACGAGCAGTACTTC; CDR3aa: CASSPGPSLEDNEQYF
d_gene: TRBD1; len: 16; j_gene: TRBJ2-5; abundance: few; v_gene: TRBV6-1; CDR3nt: TGTGCCAGCTATATAGGGACAGGGCGTGATCAAGAGACCCAGTACTTC; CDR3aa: CASYIGTGRDQETQYF
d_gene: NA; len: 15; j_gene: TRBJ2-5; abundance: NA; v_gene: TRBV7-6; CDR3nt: TGTGCCAGCAGTCTGGACCCCGGGCCGCAAGAGACCCAGTACTTC; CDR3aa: CASSLDPGPQETQYF
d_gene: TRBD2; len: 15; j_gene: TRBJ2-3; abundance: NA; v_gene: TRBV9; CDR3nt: TGTGCCAGCAGCGTAGACATAGCGGGGACAGATACGCAGTATTTT; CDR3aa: CASSVDIAGTDTQYF
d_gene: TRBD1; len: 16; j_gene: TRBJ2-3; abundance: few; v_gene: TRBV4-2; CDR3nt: TGTGCCAGCAGCCAAGACCCGACCAGGGGGCCAGATACGCAGTATTTT; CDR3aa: CASSQDPTRGPDTQYF
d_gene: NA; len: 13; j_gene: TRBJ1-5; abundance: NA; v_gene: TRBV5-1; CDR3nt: TGCGCCAGCAGCTTGGAGGGGTATCAGCCCCAGCATTTT; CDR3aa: CASSLEGYQPQHF
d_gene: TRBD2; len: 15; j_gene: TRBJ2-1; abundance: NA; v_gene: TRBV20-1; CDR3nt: TGCAGTGCTAGAGAGGGACTAGCGGGAGCAGATGAGCAGTTCTTC; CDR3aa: CSAREGLAGADEQFF
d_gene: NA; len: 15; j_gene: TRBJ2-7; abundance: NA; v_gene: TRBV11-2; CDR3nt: TGTGCCAGCAGCTCCAGCCTCCCCCGGGCCGACGAGCAGTACTTC; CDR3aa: CASSSSLPRADEQYF
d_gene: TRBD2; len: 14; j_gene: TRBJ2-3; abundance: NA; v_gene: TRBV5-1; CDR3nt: TGCGCCAGCAGAATAGCGGGAGGGCCAGATACGCAGTATTTT; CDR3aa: CASRIAGGPDTQYF
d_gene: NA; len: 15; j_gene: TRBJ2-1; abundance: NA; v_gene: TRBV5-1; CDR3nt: TGCGCCAGCAGCTTGGAGGGAGTTCCCTACAATGAGCAGTTCTTC; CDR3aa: CASSLEGVPYNEQFF
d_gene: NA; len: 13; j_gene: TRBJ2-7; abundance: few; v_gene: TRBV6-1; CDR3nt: TGTGCCAGCAGCCTCAGGGGCGCCTACGAGCAGTACTTC; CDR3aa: CASSLRGAYEQYF
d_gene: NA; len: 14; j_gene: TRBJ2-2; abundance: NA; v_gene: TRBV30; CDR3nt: TGTGCCTGGACCTTTGACAGCTACACCGGGGAGCTGTTTTTT; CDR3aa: CAWTFDSYTGELFF
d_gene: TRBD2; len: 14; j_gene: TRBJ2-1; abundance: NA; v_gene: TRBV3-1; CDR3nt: TGTGCCAGCAGCCTTATAGCGGGAGACAATGAGCAGTTCTTC; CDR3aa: CASSLIAGDNEQFF
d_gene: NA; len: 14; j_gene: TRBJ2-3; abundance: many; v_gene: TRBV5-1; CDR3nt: TGTGCCAGCAGCTTGGGCGGGAGCACAGATACGCAGTATTTT; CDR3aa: CASSLGGSTDTQYF
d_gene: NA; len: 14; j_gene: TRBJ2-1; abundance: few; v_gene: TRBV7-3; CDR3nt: TGTGCCAGCAGCTTAAGCCAGGGGGGCAATGAGCAGTTCTTC; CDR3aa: CASSLSQGGNEQFF
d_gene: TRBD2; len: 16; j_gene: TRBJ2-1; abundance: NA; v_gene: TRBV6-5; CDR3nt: TGTGCCAGCAGTTACTCGCTGCGGGAGTGGAGCAATGAGCAGTTCTTC; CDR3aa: CASSYSLREWSNEQFF
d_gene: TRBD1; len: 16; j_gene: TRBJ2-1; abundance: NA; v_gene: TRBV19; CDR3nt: TGTGCCAGTAGTATACCGGGACAGGGGGCCTACAATGAGCAGTTCTTC; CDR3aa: CASSIPGQGAYNEQFF
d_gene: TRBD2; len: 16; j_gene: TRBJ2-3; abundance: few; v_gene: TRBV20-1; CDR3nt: TGCAGTGCTAGAGTGGCTCCGCGACTAGCTACAGATACGCAGTATTTT; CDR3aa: CSARVAPRLATDTQYF
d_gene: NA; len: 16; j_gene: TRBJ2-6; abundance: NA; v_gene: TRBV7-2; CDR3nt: TGTGCCACCAAGGAGGGGCCGACCTCTGGGGCCAACGTCCTGACTTTC; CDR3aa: CATKEGPTSGANVLTF
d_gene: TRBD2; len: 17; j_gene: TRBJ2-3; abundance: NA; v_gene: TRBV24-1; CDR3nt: TGTGCCACCAGTGACCCCGGGACTAGCGGGTATACAGATACGCAGTATTTT; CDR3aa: CATSDPGTSGYTDTQYF
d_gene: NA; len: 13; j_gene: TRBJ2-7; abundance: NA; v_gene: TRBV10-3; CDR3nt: TGTGCCATTAGCGAATCCCACTCCTACGAGCAGTACTTC; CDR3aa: CAISESHSYEQYF
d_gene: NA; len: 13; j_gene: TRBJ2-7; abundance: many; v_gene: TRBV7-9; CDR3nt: TGTGCCAGCAGCTTAGCCGGGCCCTACGAGCAGTACTTC; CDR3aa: CASSLAGPYEQYF
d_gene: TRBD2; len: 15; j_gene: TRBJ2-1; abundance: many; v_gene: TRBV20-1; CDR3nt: TGCAGTGCCATACCCGGGACTAGCGGTAACAATGAGCAGTTCTTC; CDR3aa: CSAIPGTSGNNEQFF